The 21 T cell receptor beta chains reported below all come from one sample, sequenced in a study of cytomegalovirus exposure and HLA in healthy donors. Both 60 Vbeta primers and 13 Jbeta primers went into the PCR. Measured with immunoSEQ multiplex PCR; TCRdb has only the in-frame clones, and not every one. This sample carries some 140,000 clones, approximately 84% of them seen once, and the ten largest clones take 1.5%. The sample was PBMCs. The receptors shown here come from a woman under 30 in good health and CMV-seronegative.

The rearrangement joins TRBV7-8 to TRBJ1-2; D is uncertain. With 5 bases removed from V and 3 bases from J, the gap between germline ends came to 13 bases. The length of the CDR3 is 14 residues. Looked up from germline, CDR1 is SGHVS and CDR2 is FQNEAQ. This CDR3 reads CASSPSGWDYGYTF. CDR3 nucleotides: TGTGCCAGCAGCCCCTCGGGGTGGGACTATGGCTACACCTTC.

This chain links TRBV9 with TRBJ1-1, with 7 positions matching TRBD1. CDR1 and CDR2 (germline): SGDLS, YYNGEE. V lost 2 bases, J lost 9 bases, and 4 bases stayed unmatched. This CDR3 has 12 residues. The CDR3 DNA reads TGTGCCAGCAGCGTCGGGACAGATCAAGCTTTCTTT. This gives the protein CASSVGTDQAFF.

The chain recombines TRBV19 with TRBJ2-5, with 13 positions matching TRBD2. The CDR3 is 18 residues long. With V trimmed by 5 bases and J by 8 bases, 17 bases remained unmatched. The germline V gene has CDR1 LNHDA and CDR2 SQIVND (reference sequence). This CDR3 is CASSPLHTGTSGIFTQYF. CDR3 nucleotide sequence: TGTGCCAGTAGTCCACTTCACACCGGGACTAGCGGGATCTTTACCCAGTACTTC.

CDR3 DNA: TGTGCCAGCAGTTTTCCGGGAGGGGGCACTGAAGCTTTCTTT. It translates to CASSFPGGGTEAFF. This rearrangement joins TRBV6-6 to TRBJ1-1; a possible D gene is TRBD1 (6 bases). Trimming pared 4 bases from V and 4 bases from J, leaving 13 bases between. In germline, CDR1 is MNHNY, CDR2 SVGAGI (reference sequence). The CDR3 covers 14 residues.

This clone was recorded a few times. The rearrangement uses TRBV7-9 and TRBJ2-7, with 10 bases identical to TRBD2. Germline assignment: CDR1 SEHNR and CDR2 FQNEAQ (reference sequence). The V and J ends lost 2 bases and 2 bases, in that order; junction bases with no gene match: 3. The CDR3 length is 15 residues. For the CDR3, the DNA is TGTGCCAGCAGCTTAACAGCGGGAGGGCCCTACGAGCAGTACTTC. Translated, it gives CASSLTAGGPYEQYF.

This chain links TRBV18 with TRBJ1-4; no firm D call. Between the trimmed V and J ends, which lost 3 bases and 0 bases, there was a span of 8 bases. The germline V gene has CDR1 KGHSH and CDR2 LQKENI. The CDR3 totals 15 residues. The CDR3 protein is CASSPSLATNEKLFF. For the CDR3, the DNA is TGTGCCAGCTCACCGTCACTCGCAACTAATGAAAAACTGTTTTTT.

The chain combines TRBV29-1 with TRBJ2-7; weak D call: TRBD1 (7 bases). Deletions cut 6 bases from V and 3 bases from J, with 18 bases between. The germline CDR1 and CDR2 sequences are SQVTM and ANQGSEA. CDR3 length: 14 amino acids. DNA for the CDR3: TGCAGCGTCACGGCGGGGACAGTGGGCTACGAGCAGTACTTC. Translated, it gives CSVTAGTVGYEQYF.

The chain is built from TRBV12-5 and TRBJ1-5; possible D gene TRBD1, 5 bases. Germline assignment: CDR1 LGHNT and CDR2 FRNRAP. The CDR3 length is 15 residues. Trimming took 5 bases from V and 2 from J, leaving 13 bases between them. Here the CDR3 DNA reads TGTGCTAGTGGTCCCCCCGGAGGGGGCAATCAGCCCCAGCATTTT. Translation: CASGPPGGGNQPQHF. Full variable domain (outside the CDR3, taken from reference TRBV12-5 and TRBJ1-5): DARVTQTPRHKVTEMGQEVTMRCQPILGHNTVFWYRQTMMQGLELLAYFRNRAPLDDSGMPKDRFSAEMPDATLATLKIQPSEPRDSAVYFCASGPPGGGNQPQHFGDGTRLSIL.

The rearrangement joins TRBV7-8 to TRBJ2-1; the D is unclear. Trimming removed 1 base from V and 9 bases from J, with 10 bases in between. The CDR3 totals 13 residues. CDR1 is SGHVS, CDR2 FQNEAQ, per germline. The CDR3 DNA follows: TGTGCCAGCAGCTTAGGCTATGTCGCTGAGCAGTTCTTC. This codes for CASSLGYVAEQFF.

The rearrangement uses TRBV5-1 and TRBJ2-5, with 10 bases matching TRBD2. Per the germline V gene, CDR1 is SGHRS and CDR2 is YFSETQ. The CDR3 is 16 amino acids. Trimming took 3 bases from V and 2 from J; bases not matched to a gene: 7. In DNA, the CDR3 is TGCGCCAGCAGCTCGGGACTAGCGCTGTCTCAAGAGACCCAGTACTTC. Its translation is CASSSGLALSQETQYF. The entire variable domain, with the rest obtained from reference TRBV5-1 and TRBJ2-5, is as follows: KAGVTQTPRYLIKTRGQQVTLSCSPISGHRSVSWYQQTPGQGLQFLFEYFSETQRNKGNFPGRFSGRQFSNSRSEMNVSTLELGDSALYLCASSSGLALSQETQYFGPGTRLLVL.

The V and J genes are TRBV21-1 and TRBJ2-1; no DNA check was done on the table's D call, TRBD2. TRBV21-1 is designated a pseudogene. This CDR3 has 11 residues. The CDR3 region has the DNA TGTGCCAGTACTAGCGAGAATGAGCAGTTCTTC. As protein: CASTSENEQFF.

The chain couples TRBV18 to TRBJ2-7; tentatively, D is TRBD2 (6 bases). The CDR3 is made up of 15 amino acids. Germline V lookup: CDR1 KGHSH, CDR2 LQKENI. V lost 2 bases to trimming and J lost 0 bases, with 11 bases between them. In DNA, the CDR3 is TGTGCCAGCTCACCAGGGCTAGCGAACTCCTACGAGCAGTACTTC. Its translation is CASSPGLANSYEQYF.

This clone was counted once. The CDR3: CASGQAEGNQPQHF. The CDR3 nucleotides are TGTGCTAGTGGCCAGGCGGAGGGGAATCAGCCCCAGCATTTT. The chain recombines TRBV12-5 with TRBJ1-5; possibly TRBD1 for D (5 bases). The CDR3 length is 14 residues. The V and J ends lost 6 bases and 4 bases respectively, with 13 bases between them. Per the germline V gene, CDR1 is LGHNT and CDR2 is FRNRAP. The variable domain in full, completed from reference TRBV12-5 and TRBJ1-5, reads DARVTQTPRHKVTEMGQEVTMRCQPILGHNTVFWYRQTMMQGLELLAYFRNRAPLDDSGMPKDRFSAEMPDATLATLKIQPSEPRDSAVYFCASGQAEGNQPQHFGDGTRLSIL.

The rearrangement uses TRBV11-2 and TRBJ2-6; D possibly corresponds to TRBD1 (6 bases). Germline V CDR1 and CDR2: SGHAT, FQNNGV. V shed 1 base and J shed 2 bases, with 9 bases lying between them. The CDR3 runs to 16 residues. The CDR3 sequence is CASSLAAGAGANVLTF. In DNA form, the CDR3 reads TGTGCCAGCAGCTTAGCGGCAGGGGCTGGGGCCAACGTCCTGACTTTC.

This chain connects TRBV7-9 to TRBJ2-5, with 11 bases identical to TRBD1. CDR1 and CDR2 (germline): SEHNR, FQNEAQ (reference sequence). The CDR3 is 15 residues long. V was pared by 4 bases and J by 6 bases, with 7 bases of the junction left unmatched. The CDR3 DNA reads TGTGCCAGCAGCTCCCCGGACAGGGGGCGGAAGACCCAGTACTTC. Residues: CASSSPDRGRKTQYF. Full variable domain (remainder filled in from reference TRBV7-9 and TRBJ2-5): DTGVSQNPRHKITKRGQNVTFRCDPISEHNRLYWYRQTLGQGPEFLTYFQNEAQLEKSRLLSDRFSAERPKGSFSTLEIQRTEQGDSAMYLCASSSPDRGRKTQYFGPGTRLLVL.

V is TRBV19 and J is TRBJ2-1; TRBD1 matches 7 bases. The CDR3 is made up of 12 amino acids. Germline V gene data show CDR1 as LNHDA and CDR2 as SQIVND (reference sequence). V was pared by 7 bases and J by 8 bases, with 5 bases of the junction left unmatched. CDR3 amino acids: CASTTGEHEQFF. CDR3 sequence (DNA): TGTGCCAGTACCACAGGGGAACATGAGCAGTTCTTC. The variable domain in full, completed from reference TRBV19 and TRBJ2-1, reads DGGITQSPKYLFRKEGQNVTLSCEQNLNHDAMYWYRQDPGQGLRLIYYSQIVNDFQKGDIAEGYSVSREKKESFPLTVTSAQKNPTAFYLCASTTGEHEQFFGPGTRLTVL.

The gene calls are TRBV9 and TRBJ2-1, with 8 nucleotides matching TRBD2. Germline V gives CDR1 SGDLS, CDR2 YYNGEE. The CDR3 contains 16 residues. Unmatched junction bases numbered 7, after V lost 0 bases and J lost 5 bases. The CDR3: CASSVASWRGDNEQFF. CDR3 in DNA: TGTGCCAGCAGCGTAGCTTCTTGGCGGGGGGACAATGAGCAGTTCTTC.

The V gene is TRBV9, the J gene TRBJ2-1; 12 bases map to TRBD2. Germline V gene sequence: CDR1 SGDLS, CDR2 YYNGEE. CDR3 size: 15 residues. Unmatched junction bases numbered 6, after V lost 4 bases and J lost 7 bases. The CDR3 DNA is TGTGCCAGCAGCACCTCTAGCGGGAGGGTTAATGAGCAGTTCTTC. Protein product: CASSTSSGRVNEQFF.

The gene calls are TRBV9 and TRBJ2-2; unclear D gene. Germline CDR1 reads SGDLS; CDR2 reads YYNGEE. Trimming left V 0 bases short and J 8 bases short, with 8 bases between. CDR3 length: 13 amino acids. The CDR3 DNA sequence: TGTGCCAGCAGCGTAGTTGCGACAGGGGAGCTGTTTTTT. Protein sequence: CASSVVATGELFF.

The rearrangement joins TRBV4-1 to TRBJ1-4; 9 nucleotides agree with TRBD1. Germline trimming cut 4 bases from V and 7 bases from J; bases unmatched to any gene: 10. This CDR3 spans 16 amino acids. Germline CDR1 reads MGHRA; CDR2 reads YSYEKL. As DNA, the CDR3 is TGCGCCAGCAGCCCGGAACCCGGGACAGGGACTGAAAAACTGTTTTTT. This translates into CASSPEPGTGTEKLFF.

V and J are TRBV25-1 and TRBJ1-2; the match to TRBD1 covers 7 bases. Germline V gives CDR1 MGHDK, CDR2 SYGVNS. J gave up 0 bases and V 4 bases, and 5 bases lay outside the gene matches. There are 15 residues in the CDR3. CDR3 in amino acids: CASSGARGPNYGYTF. CDR3 coding DNA: TGTGCCAGCAGTGGAGCTAGGGGGCCTAACTATGGCTACACCTTC.